This TCR beta chain comes out of a study of cytomegalovirus exposure and HLA in healthy donors. Notes on the study in general: In an earlier analysis, in approximately 630 donors, most V segments appeared productive either ~90% or ~30% of the time. A later analysis linked a missense variant in DCLRE1C to the trimming of TCR beta V and J genes.

Trimming pared 0 bases from V and 4 bases from J, leaving 12 bases between. Germline CDR1 is SQVTM and CDR2 is ANQGSEA. The CDR3 has 14 amino acids. Researchers ran the PCR with 60 Vbeta and 13 Jbeta primers. The assay was immunoSEQ multiplex PCR, and TCRdb's table has in-frame clones only and misses some. Of about 140,000 clones in the sample, around three quarters were seen once. As to this clone: Its antigen is not known.

When sampled, the donors appeared nominally healthy, though they likely had unrecorded immune exposures. This rearrangement joins TRBV29-1 to TRBJ1-1; D perhaps matches TRBD1 (6 bases). The specimen was PBMCs. This TCR came from a male donor in good health and CMV-seronegative. The CDR3 DNA follows: TGCAGCGTTGAAGAGCGGGGGGCAGTCACTGAAGCTTTCTTT. Translated, it gives CSVEERGAVTEAFF. Full variable domain (missing parts from reference TRBV29-1 and TRBJ1-1): SAVISQKPSRDICQRGTSLTIQCQVDSQVTMMFWYRQQPGQSLTLIATANQGSEATYESGFVIDKFPISRPNLTFSTLTVSNMSPEDSSIYLCSVEERGAVTEAFFGQGTRLTVV.